This is a list of T cell receptor beta chains from one sample in a study of blood T cells in healthy people across ages. TCRdb redid the calling of the 5' RACE reads with MiXCR, one entry per CDR3 protein. There are about 640,000 distinct CDR3 sequences in the sample; roughly 58% occur only once, and over 30% lies in the top ten. Sequencing input: blood. Every receptor here comes from a man aged 55 to 69 in good health. CDR3s leave out the opening cysteine and the closing phenylalanine or tryptophan. A D gene is named only where the DNA matches it firmly.

CDR3aa,d_gene,v_gene
ASSLSRVTEAF,NA,TRBV12-3/TRBV12-4
ASSQTSGGHADTQY,TRBD2,TRBV3-1
ASSPTYNREAEQY,NA,TRBV18
ASSSNRYSTDTQY,NA,TRBV7-9
ASRGLTSGYNNGQF,TRBD2,TRBV6-5
ASSPGDRIQETQY,NA,TRBV7-9
ASTSGRTQY,NA,TRBV5-6
ASSGGTGLNTEAF,TRBD1,TRBV6-1
ASSHWTSGAYNEQF,TRBD2,TRBV4-1
ASSQDLDGEQF,NA,TRBV4-1
SVSGAYEQY,NA,TRBV29-1
ASSHTRVEQF,NA,TRBV11-2
ASSLVRGQSDYGYT,TRBD1,TRBV5-1
ASSPLAGNGYNEQY,TRBD2,TRBV7-2
ASIREGGTEAF,NA,TRBV6-6
ASSRTANYGYT,NA,TRBV12-3/TRBV12-4
SARRLAGVNEQF,TRBD2,TRBV20-1
ASSSYGGQTYEQY,TRBD1,TRBV5-5
SARVTNTDTQY,NA,TRBV20-1
SVDGGKFANYGYT,NA,TRBV29-1
ASSGGTGASEQF,TRBD1,TRBV6-6
ASKESSGRETQH,TRBD2,TRBV2
SARGGALWEPQH,NA,TRBV20-1
SAAGGNYGYT,NA,TRBV20-1
ASSYRAGTNEKLF,NA,TRBV11-2
SARGRTTSTNEKLF,NA,TRBV20-1
SARAPPARYNEQF,NA,TRBV20-1
ASSYLGTLLEAF,NA,TRBV6-6
ATSRRTDREGDGYT,TRBD1,TRBV15
ASSLDGTLYTGELF,NA,TRBV5-1
ASSPGPGGIYEQY,TRBD2,TRBV12-3/TRBV12-4
SASESGYPSYEQY,NA,TRBV20-1
ASSLDGGLAYGYT,NA,TRBV7-2
SVEDLGERTDTQY,NA,TRBV29-1
ASSLDTGTGLLGNTEAF,TRBD1,TRBV5-1